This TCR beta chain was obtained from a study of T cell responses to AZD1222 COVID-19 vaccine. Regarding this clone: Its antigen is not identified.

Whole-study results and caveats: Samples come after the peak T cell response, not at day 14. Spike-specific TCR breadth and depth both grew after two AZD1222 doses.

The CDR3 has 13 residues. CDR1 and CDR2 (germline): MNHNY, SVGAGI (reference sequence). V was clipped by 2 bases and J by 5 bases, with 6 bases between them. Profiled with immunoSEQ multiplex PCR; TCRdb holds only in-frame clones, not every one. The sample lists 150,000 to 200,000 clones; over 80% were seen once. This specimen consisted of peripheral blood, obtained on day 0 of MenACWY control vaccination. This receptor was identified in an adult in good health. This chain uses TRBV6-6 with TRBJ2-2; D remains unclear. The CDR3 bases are TGTGCCAGCAGTTACGTGGCGACCGGGGAGCTGTTTTTT. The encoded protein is CASSYVATGELFF.